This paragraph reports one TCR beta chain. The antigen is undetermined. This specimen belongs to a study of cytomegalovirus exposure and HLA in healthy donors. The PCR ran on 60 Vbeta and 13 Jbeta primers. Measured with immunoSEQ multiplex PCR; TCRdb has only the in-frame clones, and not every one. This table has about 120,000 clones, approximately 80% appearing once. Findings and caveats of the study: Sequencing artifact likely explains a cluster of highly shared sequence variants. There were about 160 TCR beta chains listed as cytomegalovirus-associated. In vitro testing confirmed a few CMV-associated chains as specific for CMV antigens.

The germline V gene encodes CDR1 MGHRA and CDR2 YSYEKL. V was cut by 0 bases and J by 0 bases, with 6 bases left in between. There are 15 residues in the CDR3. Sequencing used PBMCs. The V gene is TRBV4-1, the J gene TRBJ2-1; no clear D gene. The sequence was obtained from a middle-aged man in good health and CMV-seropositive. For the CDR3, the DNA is TGCGCCAGCAGCCAAGATCCAGTCTCCTACAATGAGCAGTTCTTC. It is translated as CASSQDPVSYNEQFF.